What follows describes a single T cell receptor beta chain. The data were produced by immunoSEQ multiplex PCR, yet TCRdb's version contains in-frame clones alone and is incomplete. The sample has tens of thousands of clones; roughly nine tenths are singletons. The CDR3 loop spans 12 amino acids. Germline CDR1 SNHLY, CDR2 FYNNEI. J gave up 4 bases and V 8 bases, and 1 base lay outside the gene matches. These data are taken from a study of control samples from healthy donors and cancer patients. The clonotype was recovered from a middle-aged man with colorectal cancer. The sequencing sample was made of PBMCs. The chain links TRBV2 to TRBJ1-5, with 8 bases lining up with TRBD1. In nucleotides, the CDR3 is TGTGCCAGCCAGGGGGCAAATCAGCCCCAGCATTTT. It encodes CASQGANQPQHF. Variable domain in full (rest from reference TRBV2 and TRBJ1-5): EPEVTQTPSHQVTQMGQEVILRCVPISNHLYFYWYRQILGQKVEFLVSFYNNEISEKSEIFDDQFSVERPDGSNFTLKIRSTKLEDSAMYFCASQGANQPQHFGDGTRLSIL.